This T cell receptor (beta chain) was obtained from a study of blood T cell repertoires in COVID-19. On the study more broadly: Samples of COVID-19 (acute and convalescent) were obtained from the United States, Italy and Spain. Sources were T cells, B-cell-depleted T cells, or PBMCs; the material itself was cDNA or gDNA.

The germline V gene encodes CDR1 MDHEN and CDR2 SYDVKM. The CDR3 totals 14 residues. The germline V and J ends were trimmed by 4 bases and 6 bases, with 14 bases remaining between them. Measured with immunoSEQ multiplex PCR; TCRdb has only the in-frame clones, and not every one. The sample includes roughly 90,000 clones, around 85% of them seen just once. The sequence was collected from a human donor in a cohort sampled during active COVID-19. This chain joins TRBV28 and TRBJ2-3, with a weak D call TRBD2 (5 bases). Input material: peripheral blood. CDR3 nucleotide sequence: TGTGCCAGCAGTTCCATCCCACAGCGGGATACGCAGTATTTT. Translating it yields CASSSIPQRDTQYF.